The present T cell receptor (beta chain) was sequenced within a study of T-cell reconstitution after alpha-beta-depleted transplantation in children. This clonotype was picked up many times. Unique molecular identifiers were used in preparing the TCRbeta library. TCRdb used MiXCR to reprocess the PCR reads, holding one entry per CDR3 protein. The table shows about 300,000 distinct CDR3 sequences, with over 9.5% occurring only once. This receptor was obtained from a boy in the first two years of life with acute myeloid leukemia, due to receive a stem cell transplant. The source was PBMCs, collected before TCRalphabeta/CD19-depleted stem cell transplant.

For the CDR3, the DNA is TGCGCCAGCAGCCAAGAGACAGAGAATGAGCAGTTCTTC. Protein product: CASSQETENEQFF. The chain carries TRBV4-3 and TRBJ2-1, with a possible D match to TRBD1 (5 bases). V lost 0 bases, J lost 7 bases, and 7 bases lay in between. The germline CDR1 and CDR2 sequences are LGHNA and YSLEER. The CDR3 is 13 residues long.